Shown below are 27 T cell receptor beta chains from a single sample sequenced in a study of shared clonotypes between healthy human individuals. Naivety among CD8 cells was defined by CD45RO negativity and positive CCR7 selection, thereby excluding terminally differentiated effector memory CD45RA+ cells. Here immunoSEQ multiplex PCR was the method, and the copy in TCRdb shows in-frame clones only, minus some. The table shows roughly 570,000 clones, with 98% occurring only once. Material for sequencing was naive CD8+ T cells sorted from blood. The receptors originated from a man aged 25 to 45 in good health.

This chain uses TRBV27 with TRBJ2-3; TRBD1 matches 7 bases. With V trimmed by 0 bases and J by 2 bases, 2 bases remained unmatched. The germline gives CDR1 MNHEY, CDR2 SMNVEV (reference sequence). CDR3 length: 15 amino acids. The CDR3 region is CASSLSGQNTDTQYF. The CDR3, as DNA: TGTGCCAGCAGTTTATCGGGACAGAACACAGATACGCAGTATTTT.

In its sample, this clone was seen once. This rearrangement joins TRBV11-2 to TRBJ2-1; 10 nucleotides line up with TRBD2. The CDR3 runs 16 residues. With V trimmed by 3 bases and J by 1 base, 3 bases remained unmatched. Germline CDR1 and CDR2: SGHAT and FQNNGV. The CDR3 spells CASSLGAGGSYNEQFF. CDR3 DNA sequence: TGTGCCAGCAGCTTGGGAGCGGGAGGGTCCTACAATGAGCAGTTCTTC.

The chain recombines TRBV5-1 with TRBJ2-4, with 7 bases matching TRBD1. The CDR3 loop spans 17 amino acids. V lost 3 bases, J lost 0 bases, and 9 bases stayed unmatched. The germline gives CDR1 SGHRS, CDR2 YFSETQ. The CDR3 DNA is TGCGCCAGCAGCTGGGACAGTGGTGGACTAGCCAAAAACATTCAGTACTTC. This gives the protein CASSWDSGGLAKNIQYF.

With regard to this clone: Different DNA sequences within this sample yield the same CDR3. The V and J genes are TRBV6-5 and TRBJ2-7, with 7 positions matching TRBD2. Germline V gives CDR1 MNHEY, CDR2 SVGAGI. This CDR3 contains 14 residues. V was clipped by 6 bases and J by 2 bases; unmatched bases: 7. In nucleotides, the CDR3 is TGTGCCAGCAGACCCGGGCTAGCGGCCTACGAGCAGTACTTC. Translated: CASRPGLAAYEQYF.

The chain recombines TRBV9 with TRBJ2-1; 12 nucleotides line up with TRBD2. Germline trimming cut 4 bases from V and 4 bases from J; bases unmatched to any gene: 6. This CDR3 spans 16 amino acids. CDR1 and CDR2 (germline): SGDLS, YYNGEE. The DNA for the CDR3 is TGTGCCAGCAGCTTAGAGACTAGCGGGAGTTACAATGAGCAGTTCTTC. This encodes CASSLETSGSYNEQFF.

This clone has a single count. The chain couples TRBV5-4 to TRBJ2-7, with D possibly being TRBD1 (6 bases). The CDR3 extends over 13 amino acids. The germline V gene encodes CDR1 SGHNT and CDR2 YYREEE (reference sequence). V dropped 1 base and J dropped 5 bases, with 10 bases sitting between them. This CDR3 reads CASSLWGLNEQYF. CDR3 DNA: TGTGCCAGCAGCTTGTGGGGGCTTAACGAGCAGTACTTC.

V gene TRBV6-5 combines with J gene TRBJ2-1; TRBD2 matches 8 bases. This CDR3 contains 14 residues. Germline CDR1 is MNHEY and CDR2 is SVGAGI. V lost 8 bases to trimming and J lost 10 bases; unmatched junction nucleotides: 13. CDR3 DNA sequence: TGTGCCAGCGGGATTTCAGCGGGAGTCGACGAGCAGTTCTTC. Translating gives CASGISAGVDEQFF.

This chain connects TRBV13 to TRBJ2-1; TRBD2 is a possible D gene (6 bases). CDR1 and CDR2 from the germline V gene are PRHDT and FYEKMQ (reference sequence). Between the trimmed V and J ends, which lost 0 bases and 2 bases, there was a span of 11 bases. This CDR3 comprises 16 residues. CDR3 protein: CASSLGRRDPYNEQFF. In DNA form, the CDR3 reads TGTGCCAGCAGCTTAGGGCGGAGGGACCCCTACAATGAGCAGTTCTTC.

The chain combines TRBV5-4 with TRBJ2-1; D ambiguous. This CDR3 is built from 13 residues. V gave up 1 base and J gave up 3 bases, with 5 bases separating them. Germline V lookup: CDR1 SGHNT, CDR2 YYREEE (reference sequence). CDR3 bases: TGTGCCAGCAGCTTGTGGGACTACAATGAGCAGTTCTTC. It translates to CASSLWDYNEQFF.

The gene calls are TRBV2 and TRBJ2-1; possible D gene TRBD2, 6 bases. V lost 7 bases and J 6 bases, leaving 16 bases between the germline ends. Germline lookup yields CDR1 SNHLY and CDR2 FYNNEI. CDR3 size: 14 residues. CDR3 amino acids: CASIGRGRGNEQFF. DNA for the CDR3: TGTGCCAGCATCGGCCGGGGGAGAGGCAATGAGCAGTTCTTC.

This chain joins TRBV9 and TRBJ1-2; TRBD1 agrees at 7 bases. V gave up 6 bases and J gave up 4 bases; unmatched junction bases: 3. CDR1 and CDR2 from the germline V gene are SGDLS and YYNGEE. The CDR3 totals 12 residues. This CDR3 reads CASTDRVYGYTF. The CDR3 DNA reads TGTGCCAGCACAGACAGGGTCTATGGCTACACCTTC.

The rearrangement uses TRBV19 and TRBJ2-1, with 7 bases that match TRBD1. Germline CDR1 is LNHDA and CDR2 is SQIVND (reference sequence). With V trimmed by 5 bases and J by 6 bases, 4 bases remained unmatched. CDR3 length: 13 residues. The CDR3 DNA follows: TGTGCCAGTAGTTGGGACAGCCGCAATGAGCAGTTCTTC. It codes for CASSWDSRNEQFF.

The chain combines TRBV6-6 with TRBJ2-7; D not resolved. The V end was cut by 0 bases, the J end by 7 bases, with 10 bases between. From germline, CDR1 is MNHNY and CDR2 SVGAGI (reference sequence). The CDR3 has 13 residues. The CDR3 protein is CASSYSPGQEQYF. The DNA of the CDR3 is TGTGCCAGCAGTTACTCGCCCGGGCAAGAGCAGTACTTC.

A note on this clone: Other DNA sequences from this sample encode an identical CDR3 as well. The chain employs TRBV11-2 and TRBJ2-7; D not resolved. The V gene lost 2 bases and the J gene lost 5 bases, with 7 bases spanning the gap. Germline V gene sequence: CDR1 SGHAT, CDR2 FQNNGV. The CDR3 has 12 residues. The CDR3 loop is CASSLLTDEQYF. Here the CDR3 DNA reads TGTGCCAGCAGCTTACTAACGGACGAGCAGTACTTC.

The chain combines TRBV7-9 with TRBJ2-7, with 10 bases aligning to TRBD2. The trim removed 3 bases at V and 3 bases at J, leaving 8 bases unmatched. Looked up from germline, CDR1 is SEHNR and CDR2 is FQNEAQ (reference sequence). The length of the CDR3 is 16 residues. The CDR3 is CASSLEAGGPLYEQYF. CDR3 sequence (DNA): TGTGCCAGCAGCTTGGAAGCGGGAGGGCCTCTCTACGAGCAGTACTTC.

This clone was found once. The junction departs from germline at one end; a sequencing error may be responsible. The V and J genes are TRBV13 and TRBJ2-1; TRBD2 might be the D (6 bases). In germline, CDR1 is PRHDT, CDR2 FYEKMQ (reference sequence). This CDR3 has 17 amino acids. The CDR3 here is CASSPRRVLASNNEQFF. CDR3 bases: TGTGCCAGCAGCCCCCGTCGGGTACTAGCCTCCAACAATGAGCAGTTCTTC. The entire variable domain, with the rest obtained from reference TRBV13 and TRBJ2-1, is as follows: AAGVIQSPRHLIKEKRETATLKCYPIPRHDTVYWYQQGPGQDPQFLISFYEKMQSDKGSIPDRFSAQQFSDYHSELNMSSLELGDSALYFCASSPRRVLASNNEQFFGPGTRLTVL.

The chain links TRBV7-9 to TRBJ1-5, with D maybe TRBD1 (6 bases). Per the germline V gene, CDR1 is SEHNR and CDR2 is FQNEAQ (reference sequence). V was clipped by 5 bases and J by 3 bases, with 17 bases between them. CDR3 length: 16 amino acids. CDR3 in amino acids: CASSSDRIRINQPQHF. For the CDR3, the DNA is TGTGCCAGCAGCAGCGACAGGATTCGTATCAATCAGCCCCAGCATTTT.

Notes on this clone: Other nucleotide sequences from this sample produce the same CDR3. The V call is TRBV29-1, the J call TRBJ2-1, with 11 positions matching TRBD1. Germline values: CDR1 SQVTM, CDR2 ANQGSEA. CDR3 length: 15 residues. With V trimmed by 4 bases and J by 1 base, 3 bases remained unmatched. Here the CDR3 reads CSVGGTGGSYNEQFF. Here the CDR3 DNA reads TGCAGCGTTGGCGGGACAGGGGGATCCTACAATGAGCAGTTCTTC.

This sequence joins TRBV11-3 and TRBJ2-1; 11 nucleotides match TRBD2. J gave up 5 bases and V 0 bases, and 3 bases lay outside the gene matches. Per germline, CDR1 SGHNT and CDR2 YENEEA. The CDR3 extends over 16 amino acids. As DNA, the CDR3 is TGTGCCAGCAGCTTAGACCTAGCGGGAGGAAACAATGAGCAGTTCTTC. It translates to CASSLDLAGGNNEQFF.

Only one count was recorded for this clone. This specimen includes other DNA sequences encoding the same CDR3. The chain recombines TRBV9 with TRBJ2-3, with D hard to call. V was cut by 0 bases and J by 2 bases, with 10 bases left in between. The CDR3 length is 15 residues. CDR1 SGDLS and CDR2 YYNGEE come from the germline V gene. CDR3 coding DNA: TGTGCCAGCAGCGTAGGCGGCAGGTACACAGATACGCAGTATTTT. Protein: CASSVGGRYTDTQYF.

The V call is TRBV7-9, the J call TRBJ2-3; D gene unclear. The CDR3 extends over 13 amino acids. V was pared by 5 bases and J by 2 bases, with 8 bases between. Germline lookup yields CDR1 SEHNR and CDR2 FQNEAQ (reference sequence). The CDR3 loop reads CASSLLFTDTQYF. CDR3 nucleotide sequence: TGTGCCAGCAGCCTACTATTCACAGATACGCAGTATTTT.

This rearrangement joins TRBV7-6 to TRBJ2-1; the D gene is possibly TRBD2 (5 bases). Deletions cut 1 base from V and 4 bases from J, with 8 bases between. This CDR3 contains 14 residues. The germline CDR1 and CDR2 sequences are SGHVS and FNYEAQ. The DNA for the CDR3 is TGTGCCAGCAGCTTAGGTAGCGATTACAATGAGCAGTTCTTC. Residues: CASSLGSDYNEQFF.

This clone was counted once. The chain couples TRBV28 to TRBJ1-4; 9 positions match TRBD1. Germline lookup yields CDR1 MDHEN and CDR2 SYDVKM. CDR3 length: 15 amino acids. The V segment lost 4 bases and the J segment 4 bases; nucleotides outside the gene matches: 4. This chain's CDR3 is CASSSGQGLNEKLFF. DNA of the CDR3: TGTGCCAGCAGTTCGGGACAGGGCCTTAATGAAAAACTGTTTTTT.

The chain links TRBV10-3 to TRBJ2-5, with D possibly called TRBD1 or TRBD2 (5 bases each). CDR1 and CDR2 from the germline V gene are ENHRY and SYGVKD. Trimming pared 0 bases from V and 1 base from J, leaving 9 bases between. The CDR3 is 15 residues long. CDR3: CAISESGDPQETQYF. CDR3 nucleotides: TGTGCCATCAGTGAGTCGGGGGACCCCCAAGAGACCCAGTACTTC.

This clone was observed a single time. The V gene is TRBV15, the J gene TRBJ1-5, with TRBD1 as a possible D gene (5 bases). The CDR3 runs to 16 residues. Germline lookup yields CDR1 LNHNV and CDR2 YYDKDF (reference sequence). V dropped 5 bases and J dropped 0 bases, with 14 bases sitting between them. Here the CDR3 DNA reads TGTGCCACCAGCGAGGCGGGGGAATATAGCAATCAGCCCCAGCATTTT. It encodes CATSEAGEYSNQPQHF.

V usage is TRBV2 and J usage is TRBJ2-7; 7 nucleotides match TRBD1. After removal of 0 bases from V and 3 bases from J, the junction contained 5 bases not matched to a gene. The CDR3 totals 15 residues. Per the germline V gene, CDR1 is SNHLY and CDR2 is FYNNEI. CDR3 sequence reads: CASSEAARGLYEQYF. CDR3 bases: TGTGCCAGCAGTGAAGCCGCAAGGGGGCTCTACGAGCAGTACTTC. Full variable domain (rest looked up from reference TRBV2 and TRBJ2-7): EPEVTQTPSHQVTQMGQEVILRCVPISNHLYFYWYRQILGQKVEFLVSFYNNEISEKSEIFDDQFSVERPDGSNFTLKIRSTKLEDSAMYFCASSEAARGLYEQYFGPGTRLTVT.

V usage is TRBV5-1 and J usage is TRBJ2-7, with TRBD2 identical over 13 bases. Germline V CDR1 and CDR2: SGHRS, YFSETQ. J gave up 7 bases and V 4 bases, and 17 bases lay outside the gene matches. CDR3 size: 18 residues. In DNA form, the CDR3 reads TGCGCCAGCAGCCCCAGGGTGACTAGCGGGAGGCCTTTGTGGGAGCAGTACTTC. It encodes CASSPRVTSGRPLWEQYF.